The 27 T cell receptor beta chains presented below share a single source sample, sequenced in a study of cytomegalovirus exposure and HLA in healthy donors. PCR involved 60 Vbeta and 13 Jbeta primers. Method: immunoSEQ multiplex PCR; TCRdb's copy keeps in-frame clones and lacks some. The data contain some 50,000 clones, less than 75% of them seen just once; the ten biggest clones take up just under 6.5%. The specimen was PBMCs. These receptors originate from a man aged 25 to 40 in good health and CMV-seronegative.

This sequence joins TRBV6-1 and TRBJ2-6; tentatively, D is TRBD2 (7 bases). The ends were cut back, 11 bases at V and 2 bases at J, with 16 bases in the middle. This CDR3 contains 15 residues. Germline V gene data show CDR1 as MNHNS and CDR2 as SASEGT. CDR3 coding DNA: TGTGCCGGCAAGGGGGGGAACACTGGGGCCAACGTCCTGACTTTC. It encodes CAGKGGNTGANVLTF.

The chain recombines TRBV6-5 with TRBJ2-5, with 7 bases fitting TRBD2. The CDR3 has 16 residues. Germline V gives CDR1 MNHEY, CDR2 SVGAGI. The ends lost 0 bases at V and 5 bases at J; junction bases unmatched: 9. The CDR3 is CASSYSKSGVEETQYF. The CDR3 DNA sequence: TGTGCCAGCAGTTACTCGAAGAGCGGGGTGGAGGAGACCCAGTACTTC.

The J gene is TRBJ2-5, the V gene TRBV5-6; D is possibly TRBD2 (5 bases). Germline V lookup: CDR1 SGHDT, CDR2 YYEEEE. Trimming removed 2 bases at V and 7 bases at J, with 9 bases between. The CDR3 is 12 amino acids. CDR3: CASSLSAGTQYF. The CDR3 DNA reads as TGTGCCAGCAGCTTATCCGCGGGGACCCAGTACTTC.

V is TRBV12-5 and J is TRBJ2-2; TRBD2 agrees at 9 bases. The ends lost 4 bases at V and 1 base at J; junction bases unmatched: 10. Germline lookup yields CDR1 LGHNT and CDR2 FRNRAP. The CDR3 consists of 18 residues. CDR3 amino acids: CASGWDPRREGNTGELFF. The CDR3 DNA reads as TGTGCTAGTGGTTGGGACCCAAGGCGGGAGGGGAACACCGGGGAGCTGTTTTTT.

With respect to this clone: The CDR3 carries no conserved terminal phenylalanine or tryptophan, so it likely arises from a read error. The chain is built from TRBV19 and TRBJ1-5, with TRBD1 identical over 8 bases. The CDR3 consists of 14 residues. Germline V gene sequence: CDR1 LNHDA, CDR2 SQIVND (reference sequence). In DNA, the CDR3 is TGTGGCACGGCAGGGGGCGCGGGCAATCAGCCCCAGCATGTT. This gives the protein CGTAGGAGNQPQHV.

The genes are TRBV29-1 and TRBJ2-5; D is undetermined. The J call may be mistaken, given a closer DNA end match to TRBJ2-7. The V gene's germline CDR1 is SQVTM and CDR2 ANQGSEA. This CDR3 is 13 amino acids long. The CDR3 bases are TGCAGCGTTGTACCCGACACCTCCTACGAGCAGTACTTC. Protein sequence: CSVVPDTSYEQYF.

This clone was recorded a few times. This CDR3 is missing its conserved last phenylalanine or tryptophan, likely due to a read error. The rearrangement links TRBV19 to TRBJ2-3; maybe TRBD1 (7 bases). The CDR3 runs to 12 residues. CDR1 LNHDA and CDR2 SQIVND come from the germline V gene (reference sequence). The V and J ends lost 5 bases and 8 bases respectively, with 11 bases between them. This CDR3 is CASSYRGGTQYV. CDR3 bases: TGTGCCAGTAGTTACAGGGGAGGTACGCAGTATGTT.

The chain has TRBV27 and TRBJ1-1, with 8 bases that match TRBD1. The CDR3 loop spans 14 amino acids. V lost 6 bases and J lost 5; bases outside the gene matches: 8. The V gene's germline CDR1 is MNHEY and CDR2 SMNVEV (reference sequence). CDR3 protein: CASSYGTGQTEAFF. DNA of the CDR3: TGTGCCAGCAGCTACGGGACAGGCCAAACTGAAGCTTTCTTT.

Only one count was recorded for this clone. The rearrangement joins TRBV5-1 to TRBJ1-3, with D unresolved. The CDR3 consists of 14 residues. Deletions cut 3 bases from V and 0 bases from J, with 7 bases between. The V gene's germline CDR1 is SGHRS and CDR2 YFSETQ. DNA for the CDR3: TGCGCCAGCAGCTACGGGAACTCTGGAAACACCATATATTTT. This encodes CASSYGNSGNTIYF.

A word on this clone: A read error may produce the germline difference seen at one junction end. V usage is TRBV7-9 and J usage is TRBJ2-7; 8 nucleotides match TRBD2. The CDR3 is made up of 13 amino acids. In germline, CDR1 is SEHNR, CDR2 FQNEAQ (reference sequence). The CDR3 DNA is TGTTCCAGCAGCCCCGGGGGGGGTTCCGAGCAGTACTTC. Translated, it gives CSSSPGGGSEQYF.

This clone is medium-sized (0.01 to 0.1%) within its sample. The chain recombines TRBV7-8 with TRBJ2-1; tentative D call: TRBD2 (6 bases). Trimming left V 5 bases short and J 4 bases short, with 15 bases between. CDR3 length equals 15 residues. Germline V lookup: CDR1 SGHVS, CDR2 FQNEAQ. The DNA for the CDR3 is TGTGCCAGCAGCAAGGGAGGAGGGGCATACAATGAGCAGTTCTTC. It translates to CASSKGGGAYNEQFF.

This chain joins TRBV19 and TRBJ2-2; tentative D call: TRBD1 (6 bases). Germline assignment: CDR1 LNHDA and CDR2 SQIVND (reference sequence). This CDR3 is 18 amino acids long. The germline V and J ends were trimmed by 4 bases and 2 bases, with 20 bases remaining between them. The CDR3 protein is CASSRDRKGRGNTGELFF. CDR3 nucleotide sequence: TGTGCCAGTAGTAGAGACCGTAAGGGCAGGGGAAACACCGGGGAGCTGTTTTTT. The variable domain in full, completed from reference TRBV19 and TRBJ2-2, reads DGGITQSPKYLFRKEGQNVTLSCEQNLNHDAMYWYRQDPGQGLRLIYYSQIVNDFQKGDIAEGYSVSREKKESFPLTVTSAQKNPTAFYLCASSRDRKGRGNTGELFFGEGSRLTVL.

The table lists this clone with a count of one. The rearrangement joins TRBV2 to TRBJ2-7; TRBD2 matches at 9 bases. V dropped 6 bases and J dropped 3; count of bases not matched to a gene: 15. This CDR3 spans 17 amino acids. The germline V gene encodes CDR1 SNHLY and CDR2 FYNNEI. The CDR3: CASSLLFNSGSRYEQYF. Here the CDR3 DNA reads TGTGCCAGCAGCCTTTTGTTCAATAGCGGGAGTCGCTACGAGCAGTACTTC. Full variable domain (outside the CDR3, taken from reference TRBV2 and TRBJ2-7): EPEVTQTPSHQVTQMGQEVILRCVPISNHLYFYWYRQILGQKVEFLVSFYNNEISEKSEIFDDQFSVERPDGSNFTLKIRSTKLEDSAMYFCASSLLFNSGSRYEQYFGPGTRLTVT.

This clone was counted once. This chain links TRBV27 with TRBJ1-5; 11 bases align to TRBD1. The germline CDR1 and CDR2 sequences are MNHEY and SMNVEV (reference sequence). V was pared by 0 bases and J by 2 bases, with 3 bases of the junction left unmatched. The CDR3 consists of 17 residues. The CDR3 region has the DNA TGTGCCAGCAGTTTATCCGGACAGGGGGCAGGCAATCAGCCCCAGCATTTT. This encodes CASSLSGQGAGNQPQHF.

The rearrangement links TRBV5-1 to TRBJ1-4; 9 bases line up with TRBD1. Losses at the gene ends were 4 bases for V and 2 bases for J; bases not matched to a gene: 6. Germline CDR1 SGHRS, CDR2 YFSETQ. The CDR3 consists of 16 residues. CDR3 nucleotide sequence: TGCGCCAGCAGCCTGACAGGGGGAGGGACTAATGAAAAACTGTTTTTT. Residues: CASSLTGGGTNEKLFF. Full variable domain (missing parts from reference TRBV5-1 and TRBJ1-4): KAGVTQTPRYLIKTRGQQVTLSCSPISGHRSVSWYQQTPGQGLQFLFEYFSETQRNKGNFPGRFSGRQFSNSRSEMNVSTLELGDSALYLCASSLTGGGTNEKLFFGSGTQLSVL.

The chain links TRBV28 to TRBJ2-5; tentative D call: TRBD1 (5 bases). The germline gives CDR1 MDHEN, CDR2 SYDVKM. This CDR3 spans 16 amino acids. The V gene lost 2 bases and the J gene lost 1 base, with 14 bases spanning the gap. CDR3 in DNA: TGTGCCAGCAGTTTAAGTATAGGCCAGGGCCAAGAGACCCAGTACTTC. Amino acids: CASSLSIGQGQETQYF.

V gene TRBV11-2 combines with J gene TRBJ2-5; 11 bases are a match to TRBD2. The CDR3 spans 15 residues. V gave up 5 bases and J gave up 2 bases; unmatched junction bases: 4. Germline V gives CDR1 SGHAT, CDR2 FQNNGV. CDR3 sequence: CASSPSGRRQETQYF. CDR3 nucleotides: TGTGCCAGCAGCCCTAGCGGGAGGCGACAAGAGACCCAGTACTTC.

This clone was seen only a few times. J is TRBJ2-7 and V is TRBV14; possible D gene TRBD1, 5 bases. Germline-derived CDR1 and CDR2 are SGHDN and FVKESK. This CDR3 region has 15 residues. The V gene lost 1 base and the J gene lost 4 bases, with 14 bases spanning the gap. CDR3 protein: CASSQVGARGYEQYF. The CDR3, as DNA: TGTGCCAGCAGCCAAGTAGGGGCTAGGGGTTACGAGCAGTACTTC.

This rearrangement joins TRBV30 to TRBJ1-6, with TRBD1 matching 9 bases. The CDR3 length is 13 residues. In germline, CDR1 is GTSNPN, CDR2 SVGIG (reference sequence). The junction had 2 bases not matched to a gene; V was cut back by 5 bases and J by 6 bases. In nucleotides, the CDR3 is TGTGCCTGGGGACAGGGGATTAATTCACCCCTCCACTTT. The encoded protein is CAWGQGINSPLHF.

This rearrangement joins TRBV14 to TRBJ2-7; TRBD2 aligns across 10 bases. CDR1 SGHDN and CDR2 FVKESK come from the germline V gene. V was clipped by 1 base and J by 1 base; unmatched bases: 4. This CDR3 region has 16 residues. The DNA of the CDR3 is TGTGCCAGCAGCCAAGTCCTAGCGGGAGTATCCTACGAGCAGTACTTC. It codes for CASSQVLAGVSYEQYF.

V gene TRBV6-6 combines with J gene TRBJ2-1, with 8 bases that match TRBD2. The CDR3 is made up of 13 amino acids. Trimming at V came to 6 bases and at J to 10 bases, leaving 8 bases not matched to a gene. Germline-derived CDR1 and CDR2 are MNHNY and SVGAGI (reference sequence). The CDR3 protein is CASRGVAGWEQFF. Written as DNA, the CDR3 is TGTGCCAGCAGGGGGGTAGCGGGATGGGAGCAGTTCTTC.

In this sample, this clone turned up a few times. This sequence joins TRBV2 and TRBJ1-6; D perhaps matches TRBD1 (6 bases). Germline values: CDR1 SNHLY, CDR2 FYNNEI. V lost 10 bases to trimming and J lost 8 bases, with 9 bases between them. This CDR3 comprises 11 residues. The CDR3 DNA follows: TGTGCCACCAGACAGGATTCACCCCTCCACTTT. Translating it yields CATRQDSPLHF. The full variable domain, rest sourced from reference TRBV2 and TRBJ1-6, is EPEVTQTPSHQVTQMGQEVILRCVPISNHLYFYWYRQILGQKVEFLVSFYNNEISEKSEIFDDQFSVERPDGSNFTLKIRSTKLEDSAMYFCATRQDSPLHFGNGTRLTVT.

This clone was observed a single time. This sequence joins TRBV19 and TRBJ2-1; perhaps TRBD2 as D (6 bases). Germline CDR1 is LNHDA and CDR2 is SQIVND (reference sequence). The ends were cut back, 6 bases at V and 4 bases at J, with 25 bases in the middle. The CDR3 totals 18 residues. CDR3: CASSPYFSGEALYNEQFF. CDR3 in DNA: TGTGCCAGTAGCCCCTATTTTAGCGGAGAAGCCCTTTACAATGAGCAGTTCTTC.

The genes are TRBV5-1 and TRBJ2-1; 10 bases line up with TRBD2. The CDR3 runs to 15 residues. V was pared by 0 bases and J by 6 bases, with 3 bases of the junction left unmatched. Per the germline V gene, CDR1 is SGHRS and CDR2 is YFSETQ. The CDR3 nucleotides are TGCGCCAGCAGCTTGGTCGCTAGCGGGGGCAATGAGCAGTTCTTC. It specifies CASSLVASGGNEQFF.

The rearrangement uses TRBV5-5 and TRBJ2-7, with TRBD1 identical over 9 bases. The CDR3 contains 13 residues. V gave up 3 bases and J gave up 6 bases; unmatched junction bases: 4. Germline lookup yields CDR1 SGHKS and CDR2 YYEKEE (reference sequence). Here the CDR3 reads CASSWGQGLEQYF. The CDR3 DNA reads TGTGCCAGCAGCTGGGGACAGGGCCTCGAGCAGTACTTC.

The genes are TRBV25-1 and TRBJ1-2; 8 nucleotides line up with TRBD1. Germline assignment: CDR1 MGHDK and CDR2 SYGVNS. V shed 8 bases, J shed 6 bases, and the junction held 11 bases outside the gene matches. CDR3 size: 14 residues. The CDR3 loop is CASQGQEWSHGYTF. For the CDR3, the DNA is TGTGCCAGCCAGGGACAGGAATGGAGCCATGGCTACACCTTC.

V gene TRBV5-1 combines with J gene TRBJ2-1; 8 positions match TRBD2. Per the germline V gene, CDR1 is SGHRS and CDR2 is YFSETQ. Germline trimming cut 4 bases from V and 2 bases from J; bases unmatched to any gene: 5. The CDR3 contains 15 residues. The DNA of the CDR3 is TGCGCCAGCAGCGTTAGCGGGGTAACCTACAATGAGCAGTTCTTC. As protein: CASSVSGVTYNEQFF.